The 8 T cell receptor beta chains below come from one sample, sequenced in a study of glioma-infiltrating T cells. TCR alpha and beta CDR3 regions were amplified from RNA using iRepertoire nested multiplex PCR. A single record per CDR3 protein comes from TCRdb applying MiXCR to the multiplex PCR reads. This table has 150,000 to 200,000 distinct CDR3 sequences, around 42% appearing once. Material for sequencing was glioma tissue, nonneoplastic brain tissue, or PBMCs (not recorded which). The receptors derive from a human donor with low-grade glioma or glioblastoma, undergoing nonglioma brain surgery, or in good health (not recorded which).

This clonotype was found a few times. The gene calls are TRBV5-1 and TRBJ2-7, with D maybe TRBD1 (5 bases). Germline V CDR1 and CDR2: SGHRS, YFSETQ. The V end lost 4 bases, the J end lost 0 bases, and 11 bases lay between the germline ends. There are 14 residues in the CDR3. The DNA of the CDR3 is TGCGCCAGCAGCACCCAGGGAAGCTCCTACGAGCAGTACTTC. It yields the protein CASSTQGSSYEQYF.

In this sample, this clonotype turned up a few times. The CDR3 region is CASSYSTSINEQFF. The CDR3 bases are TGTGCCAGCAGTTACTCGACGTCTATTAATGAGCAGTTCTTC. The chain couples TRBV6-5 to TRBJ2-1; D is unresolved. Germline lookup yields CDR1 MNHEY and CDR2 SVGAGI. V gave up 0 bases and J gave up 7 bases, with 10 bases separating them. The CDR3 sequence is 14 residues long.

Ten or more counts support this clonotype. V and J are TRBV18 and TRBJ2-3; tentatively, D is TRBD2 (6 bases). Trimming took 3 bases from V and 6 from J, leaving 16 bases between them. CDR3 length equals 15 residues. CDR1 is KGHSH and CDR2 is LQKENI in the germline V gene. This CDR3 is CASSPRGTAGDTQYF. The CDR3 bases are TGTGCCAGCTCACCGCGCGGGACCGCGGGGGATACGCAGTATTTT.

This clonotype has ten or more counts. The gene calls are TRBV28 and TRBJ2-3, with a tentative D call TRBD1 (5 bases). The CDR3 is made up of 14 amino acids. Trimming stripped 3 bases from V and 4 bases from J, with 11 bases between. From germline, CDR1 is MDHEN and CDR2 SYDVKM. The DNA of the CDR3 is TGTGCCAGCAGTTTTGACAGCTCGTCAGATACGCAGTATTTT. The encoded protein is CASSFDSSSDTQYF.

V is TRBV29-1 and J is TRBJ2-1, with 12 positions matching TRBD2. Germline CDR1 reads SQVTM; CDR2 reads ANQGSEA. The CDR3 totals 17 residues. The V and J ends lost 6 bases and 6 bases, in that order; junction bases with no gene match: 15. CDR3 residues: CSVWGRLAGVEGNEQFF. Here the CDR3 DNA reads TGCAGCGTGTGGGGACGACTAGCGGGAGTGGAGGGCAATGAGCAGTTCTTC.

A single count supports this clonotype. One end of the junction varies from germline; a read error may be responsible. This sequence joins TRBV5-1 and TRBJ2-3; perhaps TRBD1 as D (6 bases). Per the germline V gene, CDR1 is SGHRS and CDR2 is YFSETQ. The CDR3 runs 14 residues. As DNA, the CDR3 is TGCCCCAGCAGCTTGGAACAGGGCGTAGATACGCAGTATTTT. Protein: CPSSLEQGVDTQYF.

The rearrangement joins TRBV29-1 to TRBJ2-7; 9 positions agree with TRBD2. This CDR3 has 13 residues. With 4 bases clipped from V and 7 bases from J, the junction kept 8 bases outside the gene matches. Germline CDR1 is SQVTM and CDR2 is ANQGSEA. CDR3 DNA sequence: TGCAGCGTTGCTAGCGGGATGATGCTTGAGCAGTACTTC. This codes for CSVASGMMLEQYF.

This clonotype turned up a few times. The genes are TRBV3-1 and TRBJ1-1, with D uncertain. CDR1 is LGHDT and CDR2 is YNNKEL in the germline V gene (reference sequence). Trimming shortened V by 5 bases and J by 1 base, and 5 bases separated the two germline ends. This CDR3 comprises 12 residues. CDR3: CASSKANTEAFF. CDR3 nucleotides: TGTGCCAGCAGCAAGGCGAACACTGAAGCTTTCTTT.